This T cell receptor beta chain was found in a study of T-cell memory formation after mild COVID-19. Broader study findings: Clones that contracted clustered mainly in CM and EM if CD4+ and in EMRA if CD8+.

CDR3 length: 13 amino acids. Trimming took off 3 bases at V and 4 bases at J, with 9 bases between the two ends. Germline V CDR1 and CDR2: MNHEY, SMNVEV (reference sequence). TCRdb passed the 5' RACE reads through MiXCR, listing each CDR3 protein once. The table lists nearly 350,000 distinct CDR3 sequences, 10% to 15% of them singletons. This clonotype was seen more than once but under ten times. Its antigen is currently unknown. The rearrangement uses TRBV27 and TRBJ1-2; D ambiguous. The material sequenced was PBMCs or a T cell subset sorted from them (not recorded which). The receptor was derived from a man younger than 30 who had mild COVID-19 (a few samples of this study predate the infection). Cell type and time point are not known. This CDR3 reads CASSFALSYGYTF. In nucleotides, the CDR3 is TGTGCCAGCAGTTTCGCACTCTCCTATGGCTACACCTTC.